This TCR beta chain was identified in a study of blood T cells in healthy people across ages (dated by TCRdb to between 2015 and 2016). For context, the study as a whole: In model experiments, template switching captured roughly one uniquely barcoded TCR beta cDNA molecule for every two T cells. To track age-related changes in TCR beta repertoire diversity, the study relied on deep sequencing normalized with unique cDNA molecular identifiers. The donors were divided into four age groups: young (average 16 years), middle-aged (approximately 39), aged (approximately 59) and long-lived (82). Two additional independent replicas of 1 million unique cDNA reads from the same blood draw were analyzed for two donors (one aged 18 to 29 and one aged 80 or older). The paper as a whole reports these results and caveats: Observed TCR beta diversity correlated strongly with the percentage of naive T cells measured by flow cytometry. Compared with the aged group, more naive CD4+ T cells, fewer expanded clones and increased TCR diversity were shown by the long-lived group, suggesting age selection. Donor CMV infection status was unknown, potentially confounding age-related changes in expanded clonotypes. As age increased, observed TCR beta diversity per million T cells dropped in a roughly linear way, and a significant reduction was already evident by age 40. Conclusive comparison of naive and antigen-experienced compartments was prevented by the profiling of bulk unsorted PBMCs. Estimates of total diversity based on one million sequenced T cells were regarded as lower bounds and as underestimates.

The roughly 39 donors, aged roughly 6 to 90 years, were systemically healthy Caucasian individuals from Russia. Each donor gave ten milliliters of peripheral blood, collected into EDTA-treated Vacutainer tubes. PBMCs were isolated by Ficoll-Paque density-gradient centrifugation, with at least 7 million obtained per sample. Total RNA, at least 5 micrograms per sample, was extracted from PBMCs with Trizol reagent. For every donor, an aliquot of PBMCs went through flow cytometry to measure the percentages of naive CD45RAhigh/CD27high T cells. The library came from 5' RACE. TCRdb shows the sequencer as Illumina HiSeq 2500. The second PCR ran for about 6 to 12 cycles and used a J-beta primer mix along with a sample-barcoded 5' primer. A unique molecular identifier was introduced onto each TCR beta cDNA molecule by a template-switch 5' adaptor carrying 12 random nucleotides. Each sample yielded at least 3 million CDR3-containing paired-end reads. All of the RNA was converted into first-strand cDNA using the Mint cDNA synthesis kit, with a TRBC-specific oligonucleotide serving as the primer. All cDNA was treated with uracil-DNA glycosylase and then went through a first 18-cycle PCR with the universal primers M1SS and BC2_uni_R. The published analysis was carried out like this. Normalization of each sample was performed by random selection of 1 million high-quality reads, each carrying a distinct molecular identifier. Reads with shared molecular identifiers were discarded instead of being binned into consensus sequences. CDR3 identification, clonotype clustering and error correction used MiTCR with a Q25 quality threshold and the strictest error-elimination algorithm. Lower-bound total TCR beta diversity was estimated with a nonparametric unseen species model using Euler transformation. Through fastp at Q25 and MiXCR, TCRdb rebuilt clones from the public reads, retaining in-frame beta chains. One record per CDR3 amino acid sequence lists the most common genes and DNA. The V and J calls come from TCRdb's annotation, not from the publication. The sample table lists 700,000 to 900,000 distinct CDR3 sequences, around 24% of them with a count of one. About 2.9% of the sample belongs to the ten largest clones.

Regarding this clonotype: Its binding antigen is unknown. It has no much larger one-base neighbor in the sample; base qualities were not kept.

These data were also filed under a second study, of T cells of mothers and their children. As noted in the second study: Nine systemically healthy Caucasian individuals served as donors, namely three mothers together with their six children. cDNA synthesis consumed the entire amount of extracted RNA, loaded at 1.5 ug RNA in each 15 ul reaction. In the second PCR, sample barcodes and 2-4 random nucleotides were introduced via the M1S primer. Each mother yielded over 8.5 million TCR beta CDR3 reads and each child some 3 million reads. Thymic selection similarly shapes TCR recombination output in related and unrelated pairs, with minor effect from inherited differences. Normalized repertoire overlap was always found to be slightly, but never significantly, higher in related mother-child pairs than in unrelated mother-child pairs. No persistent microchimeric T cell clones were detected, at a sensitivity of roughly 100 clones per million clonotypes. In the study, deep NGS was used to compare the TCR beta repertoires of mothers and children, and features distinguishing related mother-child pairs from unrelated individuals were sought. On average, the children were around 11 +/- 4 years old, while the mothers were about 40 +/- 4 years old. After adapter ligation was performed with NEBNext reagents, the libraries were sequenced on an Illumina HiSeq 2000 with 100+100 nt paired-end reads. Mother and child libraries were prepared a month apart and sequenced in separate runs to prevent cross-contamination. Each donor had between roughly 500,000 and 2,200,000 distinct TCR beta clonotypes identified. Naive TCR beta clonotypes were estimated from low-frequency clonotypes matched to each donor's FACS-determined naive share, without sorting.

The receptor was isolated from a boy aged 5-17 years in good health. The specimen was blood.

The CDR3 here reads CASSLGGAWSYEQYF. The nucleotide sequence reads as follows: TGTGCCAGCAGTTTAGGCGGGGCATGGTCCTACGAGCAGTACTTC. The chain is assembled from TRBV28 and TRBJ2-7; TRBD2 is a possible D gene, resting on 6 matching bases. V sheds 2 bases and J sheds 1 base, leaving 12 bases between their ends. CDR1 and CDR2 were assigned from the germline V gene as MDHEN and SYDVKM. The CDR3 spans 15 residues, from the cysteine through the phenylalanine. Here the CDR3 DNA is all that survives: 45 bases in frame from base 1.